This T cell receptor (beta chain) was sequenced for a study of cytomegalovirus exposure and HLA in healthy donors. CDR1 and CDR2 (germline): MNHEY, SVGAGI. The germline V and J ends were trimmed by 0 bases and 4 bases, with 6 bases remaining between them. This CDR3 region has 13 residues. Use of 60 Vbeta and 13 Jbeta primers characterized the PCR. Profiling relied on immunoSEQ multiplex PCR, and the TCRdb table lists in-frame clones only, not all of them. Counted here are tens of thousands of clones, approximately 76% occurring once; the ten biggest clones make up 4.5% to 5.5%. This chain joins TRBV6-5 and TRBJ1-1; D call uncertain. Sample: PBMCs. The clonotype originates from a man aged 50 to 59 in good health and CMV-seronegative. The CDR3 loop is CASSYSTSTEAFF. For the CDR3, the DNA is TGTGCCAGCAGTTACTCGACAAGCACTGAAGCTTTCTTT.